Each of the 10 T cell receptor beta chains below was sequenced from the same sample in a study of blood T cells in healthy people across ages (dated by TCRdb to between 2014 and 2017). The library was prepared using 5' RACE. TCRdb names Illumina HiSeq 2500 as the instrument used. A second PCR of roughly 7 to 12 cycles was run with a J-beta primer mix and a sample-barcoded 5' primer. In TCRdb, the public reads were trimmed at Q25 with fastp and aligned with MiXCR, with productive beta chains retained. Each record represents a unique CDR3 protein, reported with the most common genes and DNA among its rows. The sample includes under 2 million distinct CDR3 sequences, with 30% to 40% observed a single time. Of the sample, roughly 12% is held by the ten largest clones. The sequenced material came from blood. The receptors here all came from a woman aged 30 to 39 in good health.

Comments on this clonotype: One end of the junction fails to match germline, which may point to a read error. This chain links TRBV2 with TRBJ1-5; D might be TRBD1 (6 bases). Germline V lookup: CDR1 SNHLY, CDR2 FYNNEI. CDR3 size: 14 residues. CDR3 loop: CAGSESGASWPQHF. The CDR3 DNA is TGTGCCGGCAGTGAGTCGGGGGCATCGTGGCCCCAGCATTTT.

This chain uses TRBV3-1 with TRBJ2-3, with TRBD2 matching 8 bases. This CDR3 contains 18 residues. The junction had 13 bases not matched to a gene; V was cut back by 3 bases and J by 2 bases. In germline, CDR1 is LGHDT, CDR2 YNNKEL (reference sequence). The CDR3 DNA is TGTGCCAGCAGCCATCGCTCCGGGGGGGCTCTTGACACAGATACGCAGTATTTT. It is translated as CASSHRSGGALDTDTQYF.

The V gene is TRBV5-6, the J gene TRBJ2-5; a possible D gene is TRBD1 (6 bases). Trimming shortened V by 7 bases and J by 1 base, and 17 bases separated the two germline ends. This CDR3 region has 15 residues. The germline V gene has CDR1 SGHDT and CDR2 YYEEEE. The CDR3 nucleotides read TGTGCCAGCGCCGTTTACAGGGTATTCCAAGAGACCCAGTACTTC. It yields the protein CASAVYRVFQETQYF.

This clonotype has more than one count but fewer than ten. J is TRBJ2-1 and V is TRBV7-3; TRBD2 is a possible D gene (5 bases). The CDR3 covers 16 residues. CDR1 is SGHTA, CDR2 FQGTGA, per germline. V lost 6 bases and J lost 4, with 19 bases in between. This CDR3 is CASSHQVRVEYNEQFF. CDR3 nucleotides: TGTGCCAGCAGTCACCAGGTGCGGGTTGAATACAATGAGCAGTTCTTC.

A few counts support this clonotype. One junction end does not reproduce the germline sequence, and a read error may be involved. The chain couples TRBV19 to TRBJ2-5; D is possibly TRBD2 (5 bases). The CDR3 runs 14 residues. Germline V gene data show CDR1 as LNHDA and CDR2 as SQIVND (reference sequence). DNA for the CDR3: TGCGCCAGTAACCAAAGGGAGAGCCAAGAGACCCAGTACTTC. Translating gives CASNQRESQETQYF.

Of note for this clonotype: The junction and the germline gene differ at one end; a read error may be behind it. V gene TRBV5-1 combines with J gene TRBJ1-2; no clear D. Looked up from germline, CDR1 is SGHRS and CDR2 is YFSETQ. The CDR3 is 14 residues long. CDR3 loop: CTSSLEADSYGYTF. The CDR3 bases are TGCACCAGCAGCTTGGAGGCGGACTCCTATGGCTACACCTTC. Together with reference TRBV5-1 and TRBJ1-2, the CDR3 gives the full variable domain: KAGVTQTPRYLIKTRGQQVTLSCSPISGHRSVSWYQQTPGQGLQFLFEYFSETQRNKGNFPGRFSGRQFSNSRSEMNVSTLELGDSALYLCTSSLEADSYGYTFGSGTRLTVV.

This clonotype turned up a few times. CDR3 region: CASSTTSGSFEQFF. In DNA form, the CDR3 reads TGTGCCAGCAGTACCACTAGCGGGAGTTTTGAGCAGTTCTTC. The chain uses TRBV7-2 and TRBJ2-1; 11 positions match TRBD2. The CDR3 contains 14 residues. V dropped 6 bases and J dropped 9; count of bases not matched to a gene: 7. The V gene's germline CDR1 is SGHTA and CDR2 FQGNSA.

The genes are TRBV6-6 and TRBJ2-2, with a possible D match to TRBD1 (5 bases). CDR1 is MNHNY, CDR2 SVGAGI, per germline (reference sequence). This CDR3 is built from 14 residues. The V gene lost 2 bases and the J gene lost 5 bases, with 9 bases spanning the gap. The chain's CDR3 is CASSYLQETGELFF. CDR3 sequence (DNA): TGTGCCAGCAGTTACCTACAGGAAACCGGGGAGCTGTTTTTT.

This clonotype was detected only a few times. The genes are TRBV24-1 and TRBJ2-1, with D possibly being TRBD2 (5 bases). Trimming shortened V by 4 bases and J by 6 bases, and 9 bases separated the two germline ends. CDR1 and CDR2 (germline): KGHDR, SFDVKD. This CDR3 has 13 amino acids. The CDR3 reads CATSDYTSNEQFF. CDR3 DNA sequence: TGTGCCACCAGTGACTATACTAGCAATGAGCAGTTCTTC.

V usage is TRBV5-1 and J usage is TRBJ2-6; D possibly corresponds to TRBD1 (5 bases). Germline V lookup: CDR1 SGHRS, CDR2 YFSETQ. V lost 5 bases and J lost 0, with 12 bases in between. The CDR3 extends over 16 amino acids. The DNA of the CDR3 is TGCGCCAGCAGAGGGGCCCCGAGCTCTGGGGCCAACGTCCTGACTTTC. This codes for CASRGAPSSGANVLTF.